The 20 T cell receptor beta chains below all came from one sample that was sequenced in a study of T cell responses to AZD1222 COVID-19 vaccine. Profiling relied on immunoSEQ multiplex PCR, and the TCRdb table lists in-frame clones only, not all of them. Of tens of thousands of clones in the sample, more than 75% were seen once. This specimen was peripheral blood, taken 28 days after the second dose of the MenACWY control vaccine. All receptors come from an adult who received the MenACWY meningococcal vaccine as a control.

The gene calls are TRBV28 and TRBJ1-4; D not certain. Germline CDR1 is MDHEN and CDR2 is SYDVKM. Trimming stripped 6 bases from V and 0 bases from J, with 5 bases between. CDR3 length: 13 residues. Written as DNA, the CDR3 is TGTGCCAGCAGGGCTTCAACTAATGAAAAACTGTTTTTT. Amino acid sequence: CASRASTNEKLFF.

The chain has TRBV6-5 and TRBJ2-7, with a possible D match to TRBD1 (7 bases). The CDR3 runs 14 residues. Looked up from germline, CDR1 is MNHEY and CDR2 is SVGAGI. Trimming cost V 6 bases and J 2 bases, with 14 bases left between them. CDR3 nucleotide sequence: TGTGCCAGCAGCTGGGCGGGACAGCCCTACGAGCAGTACTTC. This encodes CASSWAGQPYEQYF.

The gene calls are TRBV6-5 and TRBJ1-1; tentatively, D is TRBD1 (5 bases). CDR3 length: 14 residues. V was shortened by 7 bases and J by 3 bases, with 15 bases between the two germline ends. Germline V gene data show CDR1 as MNHEY and CDR2 as SVGAGI. CDR3 sequence: CASKRAGEYTEAFF. The CDR3 DNA reads as TGTGCCAGCAAGCGCGCGGGGGAGTACACTGAAGCTTTCTTT.

The gene calls are TRBV28 and TRBJ2-7; D tentatively fits TRBD1 or TRBD2 (5 bases each). The ends were cut back, 3 bases at V and 2 bases at J, with 17 bases in the middle. CDR3 size: 16 residues. Germline assignment: CDR1 MDHEN and CDR2 SYDVKM. CDR3 region: CASSFIPGTVTYEQYF. The CDR3 DNA reads TGTGCCAGCAGTTTCATCCCCGGGACGGTAACCTACGAGCAGTACTTC.

This chain uses TRBV5-1 with TRBJ2-1, with 7 bases matching TRBD2. With 5 bases clipped from V and 8 bases from J, the junction kept 4 bases outside the gene matches. Germline CDR1 is SGHRS and CDR2 is YFSETQ. The CDR3 length is 12 residues. This CDR3 is CASRRERDEQFF. CDR3 coding DNA: TGCGCCAGCAGGCGGGAGAGAGATGAGCAGTTCTTC.

The gene calls are TRBV28 and TRBJ2-7; no clear D. The CDR3 extends over 12 amino acids. With 4 bases removed from V and 4 bases from J, the gap between germline ends came to 8 bases. Per the germline V gene, CDR1 is MDHEN and CDR2 is SYDVKM. DNA of the CDR3: TGTGCCAGCAGTTGGGTACCTTACGAGCAGTACTTC. Its protein product is CASSWVPYEQYF.

CDR3 in amino acids: CASTPGQNNSPLHF. Here the CDR3 DNA reads TGTGCCAGCACCCCGGGACAGAATAATTCACCCCTCCACTTT. The chain links TRBV28 to TRBJ1-6; 7 bases are shared with TRBD1. From germline, CDR1 is MDHEN and CDR2 SYDVKM. This CDR3 has 14 residues. V lost 7 bases, J lost 5 bases, and 5 bases stayed unmatched. The variable domain in full, with the rest retrieved from reference TRBV28 and TRBJ1-6, is DVKVTQSSRYLVKRTGEKVFLECVQDMDHENMFWYRQDPGLGLRLIYFSYDVKMKEKGDIPEGYSVSREKKERFSLILESASTNQTSMYLCASTPGQNNSPLHFGNGTRLTVT.

V is TRBV28 and J is TRBJ2-3; D possibly matches TRBD1 or TRBD2 (5 bases each). CDR3 length equals 15 residues. Germline CDR1 and CDR2: MDHEN and SYDVKM. The ends were cut back, 4 bases at V and 2 bases at J, with 13 bases in the middle. The CDR3 DNA reads as TGTGCCAGCAGTTCTATTAGGGACCCCACAGATACGCAGTATTTT. This gives the protein CASSSIRDPTDTQYF.

The chain combines TRBV7-8 with TRBJ2-3; D might be TRBD1 (5 bases). Germline CDR1 is SGHVS and CDR2 is FQNEAQ. V lost 3 bases to trimming and J lost 3 bases, with 10 bases between them. The CDR3 contains 14 residues. CDR3 nucleotides: TGTGCCAGCAGCTTGGGCAGGGTTACAGATACGCAGTATTTT. This encodes CASSLGRVTDTQYF.

The J gene is TRBJ1-5, the V gene TRBV28; TRBD1 aligns across 12 bases. This CDR3 contains 16 residues. The V gene's germline CDR1 is MDHEN and CDR2 SYDVKM. Trimming took 5 bases from V and 5 from J; bases not matched to a gene: 7. As DNA, the CDR3 is TGTGCCAGCAGTCCGGGGACAGGGGGCAATCATCAGCCCCAGCATTTT. Encoded protein: CASSPGTGGNHQPQHF.

This clone was recorded once. The chain employs TRBV28 and TRBJ2-3; 7 positions agree with TRBD2. V shed 5 bases and J 1 base; nucleotides not matched to a gene: 6. The germline gives CDR1 MDHEN, CDR2 SYDVKM. The CDR3 covers 15 residues. The CDR3 DNA sequence: TGTGCCAGCAGTCCTCGGCTAGCGGGCACAGATACGCAGTATTTT. Translation: CASSPRLAGTDTQYF.

V is TRBV19 and J is TRBJ2-7; perhaps TRBD1 as D (6 bases). V was cut by 4 bases and J by 6 bases, with 19 bases left in between. CDR1 is LNHDA, CDR2 SQIVND, per germline (reference sequence). CDR3 size: 15 residues. The CDR3 DNA reads TGTGCCAGTAGTACCATAGGTCAGGGGCTGGGCGAGCAGTACTTC. Its protein is CASSTIGQGLGEQYF.

The gene calls are TRBV3-1 (or the pseudogene TRBV3-2) and TRBJ2-1, with no clear D. Looked up from germline, CDR1 is LGHDT and CDR2 is YNNKEL (reference sequence). V lost 4 bases to trimming and J lost 10 bases, with 11 bases between them. CDR3 length equals 12 residues. For the CDR3, the DNA is TGTGCCAGCAGCCTCCCGGGTGGAGAGCAGTTCTTC. This sequence encodes CASSLPGGEQFF.

V is TRBV6-2 or TRBV6-3 and J is TRBJ1-5; 9 bases are shared with TRBD1. The CDR3 runs to 14 residues. The V segment lost 5 bases and the J segment 4 bases; nucleotides outside the gene matches: 3. In germline, CDR1 is MNHEY, CDR2 SVGEGT. Written as DNA, the CDR3 is TGTGCCAGCAGTCCGACAGGGGGAAATCAGCCCCAGCATTTT. The encoded protein is CASSPTGGNQPQHF.

The rearrangement links TRBV7-6 to TRBJ2-5; 8 bases are a match to TRBD2. CDR3 length equals 15 residues. Trimming cost V 5 bases and J 1 base; bases outside gene matches: 6. The germline V gene has CDR1 SGHVS and CDR2 FNYEAQ. The CDR3 DNA reads as TGTGCCAGCAGCCCAGCCGGGGGGGGCCAAGAGACCCAGTACTTC. Amino acids: CASSPAGGGQETQYF.

This chain joins TRBV11-2 and TRBJ2-7; the D gene is possibly TRBD1 (6 bases). Germline V gene lookup returns CDR1 SGHAT and CDR2 FQNNGV. V lost 2 bases and J 4 bases, leaving 12 bases between the germline ends. The CDR3 loop spans 14 amino acids. As DNA, the CDR3 is TGTGCCAGCAGCTTAAGCAGGGGCGGTTACGAGCAGTACTTC. It codes for CASSLSRGGYEQYF.

This rearrangement joins TRBV5-5 to TRBJ2-5; D perhaps matches TRBD1 (6 bases). Germline V gene data show CDR1 as SGHKS and CDR2 as YYEKEE (reference sequence). Trimming left V 0 bases short and J 3 bases short, with 9 bases between. This CDR3 has 14 amino acids. The CDR3 loop reads CASSLVAGEETQYF. Written as DNA, the CDR3 is TGTGCCAGCAGCTTGGTTGCAGGGGAAGAGACCCAGTACTTC.

V usage is TRBV11-2 and J usage is TRBJ2-7, with a tentative D call TRBD2 (5 bases). V lost 5 bases and J 1 base, leaving 9 bases between the germline ends. Germline loops: CDR1 SGHAT, CDR2 FQNNGV. The CDR3 runs 13 residues. The DNA for the CDR3 is TGTGCCAGCAGCGTCGGGGTATCCTACGAGCAGTACTTC. Translated, it gives CASSVGVSYEQYF.

The rearrangement links TRBV19 to TRBJ1-5, with TRBD1 matching 8 bases. This CDR3 is 13 amino acids long. The V segment lost 6 bases and the J segment 7 bases; nucleotides outside the gene matches: 5. Germline-derived CDR1 and CDR2 are LNHDA and SQIVND (reference sequence). For the CDR3, the DNA is TGTGCCAGTAGGGAACAGGGGGACCAGCCCCAGCATTTT. This sequence encodes CASREQGDQPQHF.

The chain recombines TRBV12-3 or TRBV12-4 with TRBJ1-1, with a tentative D call TRBD1 (6 bases). Trimming took 6 bases from V and 5 from J, leaving 13 bases between them. The CDR3 loop spans 13 amino acids. In DNA, the CDR3 is TGTGCCAGCAGAGCCTGGGGGCCGACTGAAGCTTTCTTT. Its translation is CASRAWGPTEAFF.